This TCR beta chain was recovered during a study of cytomegalovirus exposure and HLA in healthy donors. Study conclusions and caveats: Rarity characterized most TCR sequences, yet some public TCRs appeared in many donors.

The germline V gene encodes CDR1 SGHNT and CDR2 YYREEE (reference sequence). The CDR3 extends over 14 amino acids. V lost 2 bases, J lost 6 bases, and 7 bases stayed unmatched. Points on this clone: Its antigen remains unidentified.

Researchers ran the PCR with 60 Vbeta and 13 Jbeta primers. Method: immunoSEQ multiplex PCR; TCRdb's copy keeps in-frame clones and lacks some. The data hold around 64,000 clones, with over 60% observed a single time. The gene calls are TRBV5-4 and TRBJ1-1; 7 positions match TRBD1. The sample comprised PBMCs. The clonotype originates from a man aged 30 to 39 in good health and CMV-seropositive. CDR3 sequence: CASSLAGGDAEAFF. In DNA form, the CDR3 reads TGTGCCAGCAGCTTAGCAGGGGGTGACGCTGAAGCTTTCTTT.